This entry lists 24 T cell receptor beta chains sequenced from one sample in a study of cytomegalovirus exposure and HLA in healthy donors. TCRdb's copy holds only in-frame clones and misses some; the assay was immunoSEQ multiplex PCR. This table holds 100,000 to 150,000 clones, around 94% found once. The sample consisted of PBMCs. These receptors came from a woman between 18 and 29 years old in good health and CMV-seronegative.

The chain joins TRBV23-1 to TRBJ2-4; 11 bases match TRBD2. TRBV23-1 is assigned to the ORF class and has an uncertain function. The CDR3 length is 20 residues. V lost 4 bases, J lost 3 bases, and 17 bases stayed unmatched. The DNA of the CDR3 is TGCGCCAGCAGTCCCCCCCCTCCGCTAGCGGGAGGCCGGGGCAAAAACATTCAGTACTTC. Translated, it gives CASSPPPPLAGGRGKNIQYF.

This clone was seen only once. This chain links TRBV7-9 with TRBJ2-7; D possibly corresponds to TRBD2 (6 bases). With 4 bases removed from V and 3 bases from J, the gap between germline ends came to 22 bases. The CDR3 loop spans 17 amino acids. The germline V gene has CDR1 SEHNR and CDR2 FQNEAQ (reference sequence). The CDR3: CASSYTLNSRGLYEQYF. The CDR3 bases are TGTGCCAGCAGCTACACCTTAAACTCGAGGGGACTCTACGAGCAGTACTTC.

This chain joins TRBV28 and TRBJ2-6; perhaps TRBD1 as D (6 bases). Germline V lookup: CDR1 MDHEN, CDR2 SYDVKM. The CDR3 is 13 residues long. V shed 10 bases and J shed 2 bases, with 9 bases lying between them. The CDR3 DNA sequence: TGTGCCACCGACAGGACTGGGGCCAACGTCCTGACTTTC. Protein sequence: CATDRTGANVLTF.

The chain couples TRBV10-1 to TRBJ2-1; tentative D call: TRBD2 (6 bases). The germline CDR1 and CDR2 sequences are WNHNN and SYGVQD (reference sequence). Trimming shortened V by 0 bases and J by 11 bases, and 11 bases separated the two germline ends. The CDR3 sequence is 13 residues long. CDR3 bases: TGCGCCAGCAGTGAGTCGACTGCGGGACAGCAGTTCTTC. Translated: CASSESTAGQQFF.

The rearrangement uses TRBV5-6 and TRBJ2-1; 7 bases align to TRBD1. With V trimmed by 5 bases and J by 2 bases, 7 bases remained unmatched. This CDR3 has 15 residues. Germline CDR1 is SGHDT and CDR2 is YYEEEE. The CDR3 sequence is CASRYWDRPYNEQFF. CDR3 nucleotide sequence: TGTGCCAGCAGATACTGGGACAGACCCTACAATGAGCAGTTCTTC.

J is TRBJ2-7 and V is TRBV30; 8 nucleotides line up with TRBD2. The trim removed 3 bases at V and 11 bases at J, leaving 12 bases unmatched. This CDR3 contains 13 residues. Germline V CDR1 and CDR2: GTSNPN, SVGIG (reference sequence). The CDR3 DNA follows: TGTGCCTGGAGGGAAGGCCAGCGGACTAGCAAGTACTTC. Translated, it gives CAWREGQRTSKYF.

The chain carries TRBV6-6 and TRBJ2-1; TRBD2 matches at 12 bases. V dropped 5 bases and J dropped 8; count of bases not matched to a gene: 7. The germline V gene encodes CDR1 MNHNY and CDR2 SVGAGI (reference sequence). The CDR3 loop spans 15 amino acids. This CDR3 is CASSPRTSGVDEQFF. In nucleotides, the CDR3 is TGTGCCAGCAGTCCCAGGACTAGCGGGGTGGATGAGCAGTTCTTC.

The chain joins TRBV5-6 to TRBJ2-2, with a possible D match to TRBD2 (5 bases). CDR3 size: 14 residues. From germline, CDR1 is SGHDT and CDR2 YYEEEE. Trimming left V 7 bases short and J 2 bases short, with 12 bases between. CDR3 DNA: TGTGCCAGCGAACTGGGAGTAAACACCGGGGAGCTGTTTTTT. This gives the protein CASELGVNTGELFF.

This chain links TRBV5-8 with TRBJ2-5; maybe TRBD2 (6 bases). Trimming cost V 2 bases and J 4 bases, with 15 bases left between them. The CDR3 runs to 15 residues. CDR1 and CDR2 (germline): SGHTS, YDEGEE. DNA of the CDR3: TGTGCCAGCAGCTTCCAAGGGAGGCCGGGAGAGACCCAGTACTTC. Protein product: CASSFQGRPGETQYF.

The chain recombines TRBV25-1 with TRBJ1-4; D is unresolved. Germline assignment: CDR1 MGHDK and CDR2 SYGVNS. The CDR3 has 14 amino acids. V was shortened by 3 bases and J by 6 bases, with 11 bases between the two germline ends. CDR3 DNA: TGTGCCAGCAGTGACCGAACCGAGTATGAAAAACTGTTTTTT. It encodes CASSDRTEYEKLFF.

In this sample, this clone turned up a few times. The V call is TRBV2, the J call TRBJ2-1; 9 positions match TRBD2. There are 16 residues in the CDR3. The V segment lost 1 base and the J segment 3 bases; nucleotides outside the gene matches: 4. Germline lookup yields CDR1 SNHLY and CDR2 FYNNEI. This CDR3 reads CASSEVRLAVYNEQFF. CDR3 nucleotides: TGTGCCAGCAGTGAAGTACGACTAGCGGTCTACAATGAGCAGTTCTTC.

This rearrangement joins TRBV9 to TRBJ1-1; a weak D match, TRBD1 (6 bases). Germline CDR1 reads SGDLS; CDR2 reads YYNGEE. The V gene lost 0 bases and the J gene lost 8 bases, with 14 bases spanning the gap. The CDR3 length is 14 residues. The CDR3 reads CASSVDEGRGEAFF. CDR3 DNA sequence: TGTGCCAGCAGCGTAGACGAGGGGAGGGGGGAAGCTTTCTTT.

The V and J genes are TRBV5-6 and TRBJ1-1; weak D call: TRBD1 (6 bases). The CDR3 consists of 11 residues. Deletions cut 4 bases from V and 5 bases from J, with 6 bases between. Germline V gene data show CDR1 as SGHDT and CDR2 as YYEEEE. The DNA of the CDR3 is TGTGCCAGCAGCCAGGGGACTGAAGCTTTCTTT. This sequence encodes CASSQGTEAFF.

J is TRBJ2-7 and V is TRBV25-1; tentatively, D is TRBD2 (6 bases). Germline loops: CDR1 MGHDK, CDR2 SYGVNS. There are 15 residues in the CDR3. With 3 bases removed from V and 0 bases from J, the gap between germline ends came to 12 bases. DNA for the CDR3: TGTGCCAGCAGTGAGGAGGGGACGAGCTCCTACGAGCAGTACTTC. Translating gives CASSEEGTSSYEQYF.

This clone has just a few counts. The rearrangement links TRBV28 to TRBJ2-7; 8 bases fit TRBD2. CDR1 and CDR2 (germline): MDHEN, SYDVKM. This CDR3 is built from 14 residues. J lost 0 bases, V lost 6 bases, and 4 bases had no gene match. Here the CDR3 DNA reads TGTGCCAGCAGCGCCGGGACTAGCTCCTACGAGCAGTACTTC. It encodes CASSAGTSSYEQYF.

The chain combines TRBV6-1 with TRBJ1-4; 9 nucleotides agree with TRBD1. Trimming removed 3 bases from V and 7 bases from J; junction bases left unmatched: 9. The CDR3 covers 16 residues. Germline assignment: CDR1 MNHNS and CDR2 SASEGT. This chain's CDR3 is CASSDLLGTGSEKLFF. The CDR3 nucleotides are TGTGCCAGCAGTGACCTCCTCGGGACAGGGAGTGAAAAACTGTTTTTT.

The genes are TRBV2 and TRBJ2-1; 11 bases fit TRBD2. V shed 8 bases and J 0 bases; nucleotides not matched to a gene: 12. The CDR3 runs 18 residues. Germline V gene data show CDR1 as SNHLY and CDR2 as FYNNEI. CDR3 region: CASLTSGTNDSSYNEQFF. The CDR3 nucleotides are TGTGCCAGCCTGACTAGCGGGACGAATGATAGCTCCTACAATGAGCAGTTCTTC.

The chain links TRBV5-1 to TRBJ2-7; TRBD1 aligns across 9 bases. V dropped 1 base and J dropped 6; count of bases not matched to a gene: 8. This CDR3 spans 15 amino acids. Germline lookup yields CDR1 SGHRS and CDR2 YFSETQ. The CDR3 reads CASSLTPGTGFEQYF. In nucleotides, the CDR3 is TGCGCCAGCAGCTTGACTCCCGGGACAGGGTTCGAGCAGTACTTC.

The genes are TRBV6-1 and TRBJ1-1; D not resolved. Germline V CDR1 and CDR2: MNHNS, SASEGT. This CDR3 is built from 11 residues. V was cut by 8 bases and J by 4 bases, with 8 bases left in between. CDR3 in DNA: TGTGCCAGCGTTCTGTTCACTGAAGCTTTCTTT. It encodes CASVLFTEAFF.

In the case of this clone: Its ends do not fully match the called genes, so a read error is possible. The genes are TRBV4-1 and TRBJ2-7, with TRBD1 as a possible D gene (5 bases). CDR3 length equals 15 residues. From germline, CDR1 is MGHRA and CDR2 YSYEKL. CDR3 DNA: TGCGCCAGCAGTCAAGGAGTAGGGGAAACCTACGAGCAGTACTTC. Protein: CASSQGVGETYEQYF.

The chain recombines TRBV6-1 with TRBJ2-5; maybe TRBD1 (6 bases). This CDR3 is built from 16 residues. V was clipped by 2 bases and J by 0 bases, with 13 bases between them. Germline V lookup: CDR1 MNHNS, CDR2 SASEGT. The CDR3, as DNA: TGTGCCAGCAGTGAACGCCAGGACAGTTACCAAGAGACCCAGTACTTC. Translated: CASSERQDSYQETQYF.

V and J are TRBV19 and TRBJ2-2; tentative D call: TRBD2 (5 bases). The CDR3 is made up of 14 amino acids. Looked up from germline, CDR1 is LNHDA and CDR2 is SQIVND (reference sequence). The ends were cut back, 6 bases at V and 5 bases at J, with 13 bases in the middle. The CDR3 reads CASRRDSSTGELFF. CDR3 DNA: TGTGCCAGTAGACGGGATAGTAGTACCGGGGAGCTGTTTTTT.

The rearrangement uses TRBV6-6 and TRBJ1-1, with D perhaps matching TRBD1 (5 bases). In germline, CDR1 is MNHNY, CDR2 SVGAGI (reference sequence). V gave up 6 bases and J gave up 1 base, with 15 bases separating them. The CDR3 runs 15 residues. The CDR3 loop reads CASRSSQGPNTEAFF. CDR3 DNA: TGTGCCAGCAGATCATCCCAGGGCCCGAACACTGAAGCTTTCTTT.

The chain carries TRBV19 and TRBJ1-5; TRBD1 agrees at 7 bases. The CDR3 sequence is 17 residues long. The V gene's germline CDR1 is LNHDA and CDR2 SQIVND (reference sequence). J gave up 4 bases and V 1 base, and 10 bases lay outside the gene matches. CDR3 loop: CASSIVSPSTGNQPQHF. CDR3 sequence (DNA): TGTGCCAGTAGTATAGTTAGCCCCTCGACAGGGAATCAGCCCCAGCATTTT.